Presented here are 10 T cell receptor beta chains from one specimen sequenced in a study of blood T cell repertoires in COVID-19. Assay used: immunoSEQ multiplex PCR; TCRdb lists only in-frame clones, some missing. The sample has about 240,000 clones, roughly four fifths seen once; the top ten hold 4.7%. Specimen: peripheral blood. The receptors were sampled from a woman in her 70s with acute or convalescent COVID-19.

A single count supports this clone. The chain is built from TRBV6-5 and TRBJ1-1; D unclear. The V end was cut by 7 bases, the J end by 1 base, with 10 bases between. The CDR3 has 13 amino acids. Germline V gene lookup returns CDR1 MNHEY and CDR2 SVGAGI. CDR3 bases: TGTGCCAGCATCCCCGACAAGAACACTGAAGCTTTCTTT. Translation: CASIPDKNTEAFF.

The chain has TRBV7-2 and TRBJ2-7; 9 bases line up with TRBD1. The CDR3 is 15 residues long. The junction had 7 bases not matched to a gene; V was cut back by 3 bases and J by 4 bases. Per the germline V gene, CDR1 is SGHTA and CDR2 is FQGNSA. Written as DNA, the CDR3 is TGTGCCAGCAGCTTTGGGACAGGGTCGTTATACGAGCAGTACTTC. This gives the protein CASSFGTGSLYEQYF.

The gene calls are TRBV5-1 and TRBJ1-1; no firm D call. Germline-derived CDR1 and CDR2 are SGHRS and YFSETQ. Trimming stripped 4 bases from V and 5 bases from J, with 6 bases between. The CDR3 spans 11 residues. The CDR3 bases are TGCGCCAGCAGCCTCGGGACTGAAGCTTTCTTT. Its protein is CASSLGTEAFF.

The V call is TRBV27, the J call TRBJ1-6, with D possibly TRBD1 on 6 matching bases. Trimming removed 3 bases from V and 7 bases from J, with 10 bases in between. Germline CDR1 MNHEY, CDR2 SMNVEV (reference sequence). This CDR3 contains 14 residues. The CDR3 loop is CASSLGAPNSPLHF. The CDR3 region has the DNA TGTGCCAGCAGTTTGGGGGCGCCGAATTCACCCCTCCACTTT.

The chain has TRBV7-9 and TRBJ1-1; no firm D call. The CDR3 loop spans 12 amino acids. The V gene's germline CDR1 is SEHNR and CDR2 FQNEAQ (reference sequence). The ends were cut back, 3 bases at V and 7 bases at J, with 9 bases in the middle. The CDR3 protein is CASSFQNLEAFF. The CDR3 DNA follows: TGTGCCAGCAGCTTCCAGAACCTTGAAGCTTTCTTT.

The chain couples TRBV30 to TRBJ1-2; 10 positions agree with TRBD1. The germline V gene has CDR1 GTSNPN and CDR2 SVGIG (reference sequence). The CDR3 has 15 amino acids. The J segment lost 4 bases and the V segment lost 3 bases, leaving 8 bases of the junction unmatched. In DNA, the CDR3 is TGTGCCTGGAGAACGGGACAGGGGTTTGGCTATGGCTACACCTTC. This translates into CAWRTGQGFGYGYTF.

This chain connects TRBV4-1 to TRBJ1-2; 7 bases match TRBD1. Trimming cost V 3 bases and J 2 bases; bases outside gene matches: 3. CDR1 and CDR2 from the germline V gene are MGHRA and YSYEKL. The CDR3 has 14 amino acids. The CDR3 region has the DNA TGCGCCAGCAGCCACGCGACAGGGAACTATGGCTACACCTTC. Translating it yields CASSHATGNYGYTF.

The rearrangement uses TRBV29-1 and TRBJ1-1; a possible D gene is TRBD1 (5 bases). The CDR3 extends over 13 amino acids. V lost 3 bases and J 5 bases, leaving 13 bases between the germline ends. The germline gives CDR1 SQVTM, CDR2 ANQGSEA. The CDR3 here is CSVDGGRQTEAFF. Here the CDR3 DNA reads TGCAGCGTTGATGGGGGGAGACAGACTGAAGCTTTCTTT.

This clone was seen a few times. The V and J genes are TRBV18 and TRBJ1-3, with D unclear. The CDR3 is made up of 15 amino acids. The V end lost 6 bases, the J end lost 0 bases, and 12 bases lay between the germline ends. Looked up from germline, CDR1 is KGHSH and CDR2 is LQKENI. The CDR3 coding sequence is TGTGCCAGCTCTCAGAATCCGCTCTCTGGAAACACCATATATTTT. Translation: CASSQNPLSGNTIYF.

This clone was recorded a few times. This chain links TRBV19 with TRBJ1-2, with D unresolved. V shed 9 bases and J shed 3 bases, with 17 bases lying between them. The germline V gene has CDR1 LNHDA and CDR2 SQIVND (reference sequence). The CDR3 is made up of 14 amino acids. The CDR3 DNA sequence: TGTGCCAGCCTAGATAGTTCGACCGACTATGGCTACACCTTC. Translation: CASLDSSTDYGYTF.